The sequence of this T cell receptor beta chain was determined in a study of shared clonotypes between healthy human individuals. Study-level findings and limits: The sharing of about 5.3% of naive CD4 clonotypes was seen across a handful of donors. Non-shared clonotypes were found to have lower generation probabilities than the clonotypes that were shared by all four of the sorted-subset donors.

Notes on this clone: The antigen is undetermined.

CD45RO negativity and positive selection for CCR7 defined naive CD8 cells, a population that excluded terminally differentiated effector memory CD45RA+ cells. At the deep level, the assay was run. Sequencing was performed with immunoSEQ multiplex PCR; in TCRdb, only in-frame clones are kept and a portion is missing. The sample lists about 2.1 million clones, about 93% occurring once. V shed 2 bases, J shed 5 bases, and the junction held 3 bases outside the gene matches. The germline CDR1 and CDR2 sequences are MDHEN and SYDVKM. The CDR3 has 14 residues. Sequencing was performed on naive CD8+ T cells from PBMCs. The chain couples TRBV28 to TRBJ1-5, with TRBD1 matching 7 bases. The receptor comes from a man younger than 35 in good health. Some clones in this sample may be carry-over from other donors' samples. In DNA form, the CDR3 reads TGTGCCAGCAGTTTACGACAGGGATATCAGCCCCAGCATTTT. It is translated as CASSLRQGYQPQHF. The variable domain in full, with the rest retrieved from reference TRBV28 and TRBJ1-5, is DVKVTQSSRYLVKRTGEKVFLECVQDMDHENMFWYRQDPGLGLRLIYFSYDVKMKEKGDIPEGYSVSREKKERFSLILESASTNQTSMYLCASSLRQGYQPQHFGDGTRLSIL.